This TCR beta chain comes out of a study of blood T cell repertoires in COVID-19. The CDR3 is 15 amino acids. V lost 6 bases, J lost 4 bases, and 19 bases lay in between. Germline loops: CDR1 LNHDA, CDR2 SQIVND (reference sequence). Profiled with immunoSEQ multiplex PCR; TCRdb holds only in-frame clones, not every one. The sample contains 72,000 or so clones, less than 85% of which appear only once. The receptor's source is an elderly man with active COVID-19. The V call is TRBV19, the J call TRBJ2-7; D is possibly TRBD2 (6 bases). Sequenced material: peripheral blood. CDR3 sequence (DNA): TGTGCCAGTAGGATAAAAGGAGGGGTTTCTTACGAGCAGTACTTC. Translating it yields CASRIKGGVSYEQYF.